The rows below give T cell receptor beta chains drawn from one sample of a study of blood T cell repertoires in COVID-19. Method: immunoSEQ multiplex PCR; TCRdb's copy keeps in-frame clones and lacks some. The table shows 120,000 or so clones, with around 89% occurring only once. The specimen sequenced was peripheral blood. These receptors originate from a man over 45 with acute or convalescent COVID-19. Each CDR3 is given with its conserved first and last residue. Fields, in order: D gene, J gene, V gene, clone size, CDR3 protein, CDR3 DNA. D genes are given only for firm matches. Size tells how often a clone was seen (once, few, many) or the class of an expanded clone, and some rows leave it out.

d_call: -; j_call: TRBJ2-1; v_call: TRBV7-9; clone_size: -; cdr3_aa: CASSGGNEQFF; cdr3_nt: TGTGCCAGCAGCGGCGGCAATGAGCAGTTCTTC
d_call: -; j_call: TRBJ2-7; v_call: TRBV6-6; clone_size: -; cdr3_aa: CASSYKQGVYEQYF; cdr3_nt: TGTGCCAGCAGTTACAAACAGGGAGTCTACGAGCAGTACTTC
d_call: -; j_call: TRBJ1-2; v_call: TRBV6-5; clone_size: -; cdr3_aa: CASSYSGSAGGYTF; cdr3_nt: TGTGCCAGCAGTTACTCAGGGTCTGCGGGTGGCTACACCTTC
d_call: TRBD2; j_call: TRBJ2-5; v_call: TRBV5-1; clone_size: once; cdr3_aa: CASSLGLAGGPGREETQYF; cdr3_nt: TGCGCCAGCAGCTTGGGACTAGCGGGAGGGCCTGGGAGAGAGGAGACCCAGTACTTC
d_call: -; j_call: TRBJ1-1; v_call: TRBV7-9; clone_size: -; cdr3_aa: CASSSRGTTEAFF; cdr3_nt: TGTGCCAGCAGCTCACGAGGCACCACTGAAGCTTTCTTT
d_call: -; j_call: TRBJ2-5; v_call: TRBV20-1; clone_size: -; cdr3_aa: CSAVSQETQYF; cdr3_nt: TGCAGTGCTGTTAGCCAAGAGACCCAGTACTTC
d_call: -; j_call: TRBJ2-1; v_call: TRBV19; clone_size: -; cdr3_aa: CASSISVYNEQFF; cdr3_nt: TGTGCCAGTAGTATTTCCGTCTACAATGAGCAGTTCTTC
d_call: TRBD1; j_call: TRBJ2-7; v_call: TRBV29-1; clone_size: -; cdr3_aa: CSVARTTRDRSLREQYF; cdr3_nt: TGCAGCGTTGCCCGAACGACCCGGGACAGATCCCTACGAGAGCAGTACTTC
d_call: TRBD1; j_call: TRBJ2-5; v_call: TRBV12-5; clone_size: -; cdr3_aa: CASGGTGAETQYF; cdr3_nt: TGTGCTAGTGGTGGGACAGGGGCTGAGACCCAGTACTTC
d_call: -; j_call: TRBJ2-7; v_call: TRBV7-2; clone_size: once; cdr3_aa: CASSLGAGAYEQYF; cdr3_nt: TGTGCCAGCAGCTTAGGTGCGGGCGCCTACGAGCAGTACTTC
d_call: -; j_call: TRBJ1-5; v_call: TRBV19; clone_size: -; cdr3_aa: CASNGGQYGWNQPQHF; cdr3_nt: TGTGCCAGTAATGGCGGACAGTATGGATGGAATCAGCCCCAGCATTTT
d_call: TRBD1; j_call: TRBJ2-4; v_call: TRBV11-3; clone_size: -; cdr3_aa: CASSPYRGVSIQYF; cdr3_nt: TGTGCCAGCAGCCCGTACAGGGGAGTGTCCATTCAGTACTTC
d_call: -; j_call: TRBJ1-2; v_call: TRBV18; clone_size: -; cdr3_aa: CASSPTDYYGYTF; cdr3_nt: TGTGCCAGCTCACCGACAGATTACTATGGCTACACCTTC
d_call: -; j_call: TRBJ1-2; v_call: TRBV3-1/TRBV3-2; clone_size: -; cdr3_aa: CASSSNGVGGYTF; cdr3_nt: TGTGCCAGCAGCTCTAACGGGGTAGGAGGCTACACCTTC
d_call: -; j_call: TRBJ2-2; v_call: TRBV5-1; clone_size: -; cdr3_aa: CASSNRQTGELFF; cdr3_nt: TGCGCCAGCAGCAACCGACAGACCGGGGAGCTGTTTTTT
d_call: -; j_call: TRBJ2-3; v_call: TRBV5-1; clone_size: -; cdr3_aa: CASSLTGSESGTQYF; cdr3_nt: TGCGCCAGCAGCTTGACAGGGTCCGAGTCTGGTACGCAGTATTTT
d_call: -; j_call: TRBJ2-2; v_call: TRBV27; clone_size: -; cdr3_aa: CASSSSGFLNTGELFF; cdr3_nt: -
d_call: TRBD1; j_call: TRBJ1-3; v_call: TRBV30; clone_size: -; cdr3_aa: CAWSEDRLHSGNTIYF; cdr3_nt: TGTGCCTGGAGTGAGGACAGGCTTCACTCTGGAAACACCATATATTTT
d_call: TRBD1; j_call: TRBJ1-2; v_call: TRBV27; clone_size: -; cdr3_aa: CASSETGTGFGYTF; cdr3_nt: TGTGCCAGCAGTGAAACCGGGACAGGGTTTGGCTACACCTTC
d_call: TRBD1; j_call: TRBJ1-1; v_call: TRBV11-2; clone_size: -; cdr3_aa: CASSPRTGAPIEAFF; cdr3_nt: TGTGCCAGCAGCCCCCGGACAGGGGCGCCGATTGAAGCTTTCTTT
d_call: TRBD2; j_call: TRBJ2-3; v_call: TRBV2; clone_size: once; cdr3_aa: CASRRTSGHTDTQYF; cdr3_nt: TGTGCCAGCAGGCGAACTAGCGGGCATACAGATACGCAGTATTTT
d_call: TRBD2; j_call: TRBJ2-7; v_call: TRBV6-2/TRBV6-3; clone_size: few; cdr3_aa: CASSYMGTSGLTYEQYF; cdr3_nt: TGTGCCAGCAGTTACATGGGGACTAGCGGCTTAACCTACGAGCAGTACTTC
d_call: TRBD2; j_call: TRBJ2-1; v_call: TRBV4-1; clone_size: -; cdr3_aa: CASSSNRLARNEQFF; cdr3_nt: TGCGCCAGCAGCTCTAACCGACTAGCGAGGAATGAGCAGTTCTTC
d_call: -; j_call: TRBJ1-3; v_call: TRBV6-6; clone_size: -; cdr3_aa: CATKWGATSSGNTIYF; cdr3_nt: TGTGCCACCAAATGGGGCGCGACGAGCTCTGGAAACACCATATATTTT
d_call: TRBD1; j_call: TRBJ1-2; v_call: TRBV7-9; clone_size: -; cdr3_aa: CASSPPQGGNYGYTF; cdr3_nt: TGTGCCAGCAGCCCGCCTCAGGGGGGCAACTATGGCTACACCTTC
d_call: -; j_call: TRBJ1-3; v_call: TRBV5-1; clone_size: -; cdr3_aa: CASSLEAVDRRNTIYF; cdr3_nt: TGCGCCAGCAGCTTGGAGGCGGTAGACCGAAGAAACACCATATATTTT
d_call: -; j_call: TRBJ2-1; v_call: TRBV5-1; clone_size: -; cdr3_aa: CASSGAGLYNEQFF; cdr3_nt: TGCGCCAGCAGCGGCGCGGGACTCTACAATGAGCAGTTCTTC
d_call: -; j_call: TRBJ1-5; v_call: TRBV5-6; clone_size: few; cdr3_aa: CASSLARGQPQHF; cdr3_nt: TGTGCCAGCAGCTTGGCCAGGGGTCAGCCCCAGCATTTT
d_call: -; j_call: TRBJ1-6; v_call: TRBV5-5; clone_size: -; cdr3_aa: CASSFPGYNSPLHF; cdr3_nt: TGTGCCAGCAGCTTCCCAGGTTATAATTCACCCCTCCACTTT
d_call: -; j_call: TRBJ2-3; v_call: TRBV5-1; clone_size: -; cdr3_aa: CASSSDSSPTDTQYF; cdr3_nt: TGCGCCAGCAGCTCGGACTCTTCCCCCACAGATACGCAGTATTTT
d_call: TRBD2; j_call: TRBJ2-7; v_call: TRBV5-1; clone_size: -; cdr3_aa: CASSPGGGYGTSGTYEQYF; cdr3_nt: TGCGCCAGCAGCCCCGGTGGGGGATACGGGACTAGCGGTACCTACGAGCAGTACTTC
d_call: -; j_call: TRBJ1-4; v_call: TRBV7-2; clone_size: -; cdr3_aa: CASSLSLLSEGEKLFF; cdr3_nt: TGTGCCAGCAGCTTATCCCTCCTTTCTGAGGGTGAAAAACTGTTTTTT
d_call: TRBD2; j_call: TRBJ2-5; v_call: TRBV5-4; clone_size: -; cdr3_aa: CASESPASGQQTQYF; cdr3_nt: TGTGCCAGCGAGTCCCCGGCTAGCGGACAACAGACCCAGTACTTC
d_call: TRBD1; j_call: TRBJ1-4; v_call: TRBV10-2; clone_size: -; cdr3_aa: CASSESDRGGKLFF; cdr3_nt: TGCGCCAGCAGTGAGTCGGACAGGGGAGGAAAACTGTTTTTT
d_call: -; j_call: TRBJ1-2; v_call: TRBV6-5; clone_size: -; cdr3_aa: CASRGGKYGYTF; cdr3_nt: TGTGCCAGCAGAGGCGGAAAATATGGCTACACCTTC
d_call: TRBD2; j_call: TRBJ2-1; v_call: TRBV9; clone_size: -; cdr3_aa: CASSATLAGAYNEQFF; cdr3_nt: TGTGCCAGCAGCGCCACGTTAGCGGGAGCCTACAATGAGCAGTTCTTC
d_call: TRBD1; j_call: TRBJ1-2; v_call: TRBV7-8; clone_size: -; cdr3_aa: CASSLRVGQEGGYTF; cdr3_nt: TGTGCCAGCAGCTTAAGAGTGGGACAGGAGGGCGGCTACACCTTC
d_call: TRBD2; j_call: TRBJ2-1; v_call: TRBV7-2; clone_size: once; cdr3_aa: CASSSRSGSSYNEQFF; cdr3_nt: TGTGCCAGCAGCTCTCGTAGCGGGAGTTCCTACAATGAGCAGTTCTTC
d_call: -; j_call: TRBJ2-7; v_call: TRBV6-5; clone_size: -; cdr3_aa: CASSTRGHEQYF; cdr3_nt: TGTGCCAGCAGTACCAGGGGCCACGAGCAGTACTTC
d_call: -; j_call: TRBJ2-2; v_call: TRBV5-4; clone_size: -; cdr3_aa: CASSRRDIPTGELFF; cdr3_nt: TGTGCCAGCAGCCGCCGGGACATCCCCACCGGGGAGCTGTTTTTT
d_call: TRBD1; j_call: TRBJ2-5; v_call: TRBV7-6; clone_size: -; cdr3_aa: CASSLGGYRGRETQYF; cdr3_nt: TGTGCCAGCAGCTTAGGGGGATACAGGGGGCGGGAGACCCAGTACTTC
d_call: TRBD1; j_call: TRBJ1-4; v_call: TRBV30; clone_size: -; cdr3_aa: CAWRGTGGGEKLFF; cdr3_nt: TGTGCCTGGAGAGGGACAGGGGGAGGTGAAAAACTGTTTTTT
d_call: -; j_call: TRBJ2-7; v_call: TRBV27; clone_size: -; cdr3_aa: CASSPSPTAYYEQYF; cdr3_nt: TGTGCCAGCAGTCCCTCCCCCACAGCTTACTACGAGCAGTACTTC
d_call: -; j_call: TRBJ1-1; v_call: TRBV27; clone_size: -; cdr3_aa: CASSILGDTEAFF; cdr3_nt: TGTGCCAGCAGTATCCTCGGGGACACTGAAGCTTTCTTT
d_call: -; j_call: TRBJ1-1; v_call: TRBV27; clone_size: -; cdr3_aa: CASATGPNTEAFF; cdr3_nt: TGTGCCAGCGCAACAGGGCCGAACACTGAAGCTTTCTTT
d_call: -; j_call: TRBJ1-4; v_call: TRBV29-1; clone_size: -; cdr3_aa: CSVGGTGRAHEKLFF; cdr3_nt: TGCAGCGTAGGAGGAACAGGGAGGGCTCATGAAAAACTGTTTTTT
d_call: -; j_call: TRBJ2-1; v_call: TRBV7-9; clone_size: once; cdr3_aa: CASSLGQSEQFF; cdr3_nt: TGTGCCAGCAGCTTAGGACAAAGTGAGCAGTTCTTC
d_call: TRBD1; j_call: TRBJ1-2; v_call: TRBV5-1; clone_size: -; cdr3_aa: CASRRQGDSGYTF; cdr3_nt: TGCGCCAGCAGGAGACAGGGGGACTCTGGCTACACCTTC
d_call: -; j_call: TRBJ2-1; v_call: TRBV3-1/TRBV3-2; clone_size: -; cdr3_aa: CASSQDSIQAEYNEQFF; cdr3_nt: TGTGCCAGCAGCCAAGATTCAATACAGGCCGAATACAATGAGCAGTTCTTC
d_call: TRBD2; j_call: TRBJ2-5; v_call: TRBV7-9; clone_size: -; cdr3_aa: CASSVTSLEGTQYF; cdr3_nt: TGTGCCAGCAGCGTGACTAGCCTAGAGGGGACCCAGTACTTC
d_call: TRBD1; j_call: TRBJ2-7; v_call: TRBV4-1; clone_size: -; cdr3_aa: CASSQTPPGQGRRTYEQYF; cdr3_nt: TGCGCCAGCAGCCAAACCCCCCCCGGACAGGGACGTAGGACCTACGAGCAGTACTTC
d_call: TRBD2; j_call: TRBJ2-2; v_call: TRBV11-2; clone_size: -; cdr3_aa: CASSELAGVSGELFF; cdr3_nt: TGTGCCAGCAGCGAGCTAGCGGGAGTCTCCGGGGAGCTGTTTTTT
d_call: TRBD1; j_call: TRBJ2-5; v_call: TRBV5-1; clone_size: -; cdr3_aa: CASRTGYQETQYF; cdr3_nt: TGCGCCAGCAGGACAGGGTACCAAGAGACCCAGTACTTC
d_call: -; j_call: TRBJ1-2; v_call: TRBV4-1; clone_size: -; cdr3_aa: CASSQGDSGYTF; cdr3_nt: TGCGCCAGCAGCCAAGGTGACAGTGGCTACACCTTC